The T cell receptor beta chain described here comes from a study of T cell responses to AZD1222 COVID-19 vaccine. Germline-derived CDR1 and CDR2 are GTSNPN and SVGIG (reference sequence). This CDR3 is 16 amino acids long. The ends were cut back, 2 bases at V and 1 base at J, with 16 bases in the middle. Clones were read by immunoSEQ multiplex PCR, and TCRdb kept only the in-frame ones, dropping some. Among some 96,000 clones listed, approximately 88% were seen once. This clone was detected only once. This chain uses TRBV30 with TRBJ2-3, with TRBD1 as a possible D gene (6 bases). Sequenced here: peripheral blood, sampled on day 0 of AZD1222 vaccination. The receptor was isolated from an adult in good health. CDR3 residues: CAWSLGADIGTDTQYF. The DNA of the CDR3 is TGTGCCTGGAGTCTGGGGGCGGACATAGGCACAGATACGCAGTATTTT.